This passage covers 27 T cell receptor beta chains from one sample sequenced in a study of blood T cell repertoires in COVID-19. Clones were read by immunoSEQ multiplex PCR, and TCRdb kept only the in-frame ones, dropping some. The data contain under 45,000 clones, about 84% of them singletons. Sequenced: peripheral blood. These TCRs come from an older man with COVID-19, enrolled during active disease.

DNA for the CDR3: TGTGCCAGCAGCCTTCAGGGCCAGGGTGCATCACCCCTCCACTTT. It encodes CASSLQGQGASPLHF. The rearrangement links TRBV4-2 to TRBJ1-6; D possibly corresponds to TRBD1 (5 bases). V lost 4 bases to trimming and J lost 10 bases, with 17 bases between them. There are 15 residues in the CDR3. From germline, CDR1 is LGHNA and CDR2 YNFKEQ.

V and J are TRBV6-2 or TRBV6-3 and TRBJ2-7; D not resolved. Trimming removed 2 bases at V and 1 base at J, with 12 bases between. Germline assignment: CDR1 MNHEY and CDR2 SVGEGT. CDR3 length: 15 amino acids. In nucleotides, the CDR3 is TGTGCCAGCAGTTACCTGAGTACTCCGTCCTACGAGCAGTACTTC. It specifies CASSYLSTPSYEQYF.

The rearrangement uses TRBV14 and TRBJ2-7, with 10 bases matching TRBD1. With 3 bases clipped from V and 6 bases from J, the junction kept 8 bases outside the gene matches. The CDR3 spans 15 residues. Germline V lookup: CDR1 SGHDN, CDR2 FVKESK. CDR3 sequence reads: CASSQAPGQGREQYF. The CDR3 DNA follows: TGTGCCAGCAGCCAGGCTCCGGGACAGGGGCGCGAGCAGTACTTC.

The genes are TRBV7-9 and TRBJ2-3, with TRBD2 matching 13 bases. The CDR3 length is 16 residues. V was pared by 4 bases and J by 4 bases, with 5 bases of the junction left unmatched. Germline CDR1 reads SEHNR; CDR2 reads FQNEAQ (reference sequence). Here the CDR3 DNA reads TGTGCCAGCAGCTCCGGACTAGCGGGAGTCGCAGATACGCAGTATTTT. This codes for CASSSGLAGVADTQYF.

The chain carries TRBV6-2 or TRBV6-3 and TRBJ2-7, with D possibly being TRBD2 (6 bases). The V end lost 5 bases, the J end lost 2 bases, and 28 bases lay between the germline ends. CDR3 length equals 19 residues. CDR1 and CDR2 from the germline V gene are MNHEY and SVGEGT. CDR3 nucleotides: TGTGCCAGCAGTGTGGTTTGGACCCGGGCGGCGGGAATCACCTACGAGCAGTACTTC. It yields the protein CASSVVWTRAAGITYEQYF.

The table lists this clone with a few counts. The chain has TRBV7-8 and TRBJ2-7; tentatively, D is TRBD2 (5 bases). Deletions cut 4 bases from V and 2 bases from J, with 18 bases between. This CDR3 has 16 residues. In germline, CDR1 is SGHVS, CDR2 FQNEAQ. CDR3 loop: CASSSSLHSGAYEQYF. The CDR3, as DNA: TGTGCCAGCAGCTCCTCACTACATTCCGGGGCCTACGAGCAGTACTTC.

V usage is TRBV27 and J usage is TRBJ2-7, with D perhaps TRBD2 (6 bases). V was pared by 8 bases and J by 5 bases, with 19 bases between. Germline CDR1 and CDR2: MNHEY and SMNVEV (reference sequence). The CDR3 totals 14 residues. This CDR3 is CASVPSAGTDEQYF. CDR3 DNA: TGTGCCAGCGTCCCCTCGGCGGGAACCGACGAGCAGTACTTC.

The V call is TRBV6-2 or TRBV6-3, the J call TRBJ2-7, with D hard to call. Germline V gene lookup returns CDR1 MNHEY and CDR2 SVGEGT. V shed 0 bases and J shed 3 bases, with 9 bases lying between them. This CDR3 is 14 amino acids long. The CDR3 here is CASSYSESNYEQYF. DNA for the CDR3: TGTGCCAGCAGTTACTCGGAGTCCAACTACGAGCAGTACTTC.

The rearrangement links TRBV5-4 to TRBJ2-7; 7 nucleotides align to TRBD2. V trimming: 1 base; J trimming: 5 bases; junction bases outside the gene matches: 12. Germline V gene lookup returns CDR1 SGHNT and CDR2 YYREEE (reference sequence). This CDR3 has 16 residues. The CDR3 sequence is CASSLLLGRLADEQYF. DNA of the CDR3: TGTGCCAGCAGCTTGTTACTAGGCCGTCTAGCGGACGAGCAGTACTTC. Complete variable domain (other parts from reference TRBV5-4 and TRBJ2-7): ETGVTQSPTHLIKTRGQQVTLRCSSQSGHNTVSWYQQALGQGPQFIFQYYREEENGRGNFPPRFSGLQFPNYSSELNVNALELDDSALYLCASSLLLGRLADEQYFGPGTRLTVT.

J is TRBJ1-3 and V is TRBV7-8, with a weak D call TRBD1 (6 bases). Per germline, CDR1 SGHVS and CDR2 FQNEAQ. CDR3 length equals 16 residues. Trimming took 5 bases from V and 1 from J, leaving 15 bases between them. The CDR3 reads CASSPTTGLSGNTIYF. The CDR3 region has the DNA TGTGCCAGCAGCCCAACGACAGGTTTGTCTGGAAACACCATATATTTT.

V is TRBV29-1 and J is TRBJ2-5; 10 bases match TRBD2. J was trimmed by 2 bases and V by 4 bases; bases with no gene match: 7. The V gene's germline CDR1 is SQVTM and CDR2 ANQGSEA. The CDR3 runs to 15 residues. Here the CDR3 DNA reads TGCAGCGTTGTGGCCGGGACTAGCGTACAAGAGACCCAGTACTTC. Protein sequence: CSVVAGTSVQETQYF.

This clone came up a few times. The CDR3 protein is CASSLSYVVRSSYEQYF. CDR3 nucleotide sequence: TGTGCCAGCAGCTTATCCTACGTCGTAAGAAGCTCCTACGAGCAGTACTTC. The gene calls are TRBV7-2 and TRBJ2-7; D remains ambiguous. Trimming took 2 bases from V and 0 from J, leaving 17 bases between them. The CDR3 spans 17 residues. From germline, CDR1 is SGHTA and CDR2 FQGNSA.

This chain connects TRBV4-3 to TRBJ1-1, with 7 bases matching TRBD1. The length of the CDR3 is 13 residues. Per germline, CDR1 LGHNA and CDR2 YSLEER. J was trimmed by 10 bases and V by 1 base; bases with no gene match: 6. The CDR3 loop is CASSQGGRQGAFF. The CDR3 nucleotides read TGCGCCAGCAGCCAAGGAGGGCGACAGGGAGCTTTCTTT.

The sample holds a few counts of this clone. The chain couples TRBV5-4 to TRBJ1-1; TRBD1 matches 10 bases. CDR3 length: 16 amino acids. Per germline, CDR1 SGHNT and CDR2 YYREEE (reference sequence). J lost 6 bases, V lost 1 base, and 9 bases had no gene match. The DNA of the CDR3 is TGTGCCAGCAGCTTGCCCGGGACAGGGGTTAGGGCTGAAGCTTTCTTT. Protein product: CASSLPGTGVRAEAFF.

The gene calls are TRBV7-2 and TRBJ2-7, with 7 bases matching TRBD2. The germline gives CDR1 SGHTA, CDR2 FQGNSA. The CDR3 is 15 residues long. V shed 5 bases, J shed 2 bases, and the junction held 9 bases outside the gene matches. CDR3 DNA: TGTGCCAGCAGCCCCCACTCGGGAGGAACCTACGAGCAGTACTTC. The encoded protein is CASSPHSGGTYEQYF.

In nucleotides, the CDR3 is TGCACCAGCAGCCAGGGACTAGCGGGGTCCTACGAGCAGTACTTC. Its protein product is CTSSQGLAGSYEQYF. This chain links TRBV1 with TRBJ2-7; the table's D call, TRBD2, has no DNA check behind it. TRBV1 is marked as a pseudogene. The CDR3 is 15 residues long.

The chain links TRBV9 to TRBJ2-3; possibly TRBD2 for D (6 bases). Germline CDR1 is SGDLS and CDR2 is YYNGEE. V lost 2 bases and J 4 bases, leaving 23 bases between the germline ends. This CDR3 has 18 residues. As DNA, the CDR3 is TGTGCCAGCAGCGTCGGGGTGGGGTTAGCGGTGGGGCCAGATACGCAGTATTTT. The encoded protein is CASSVGVGLAVGPDTQYF.

The V call is TRBV12-3 or TRBV12-4, the J call TRBJ2-3; D unresolved. The CDR3 runs to 11 residues. Trimming cost V 7 bases and J 2 bases, with 4 bases left between them. CDR3 sequence (DNA): TGTGCCAGCACTTACACAGATACGCAGTATTTT. It translates to CASTYTDTQYF.

This clone appeared a single time. V and J are TRBV5-1 and TRBJ1-1; D gene ambiguous. This CDR3 is 14 amino acids long. V was cut by 0 bases and J by 1 base, with 7 bases left in between. The germline CDR1 and CDR2 sequences are SGHRS and YFSETQ. The CDR3 nucleotides are TGCGCCAGCAGCTTGGCGTCAGGGAACACTGAAGCTTTCTTT. This translates into CASSLASGNTEAFF.

The rearrangement links TRBV2 to TRBJ2-5, with a tentative D call TRBD2 (6 bases). Trimming left V 7 bases short and J 5 bases short, with 14 bases between. CDR1 SNHLY and CDR2 FYNNEI come from the germline V gene. This CDR3 has 13 residues. The CDR3 protein is CASTGGTWETQYF. The CDR3 DNA is TGTGCCAGCACTGGCGGGACGTGGGAGACCCAGTACTTC.

The V gene is TRBV28, the J gene TRBJ2-7, with a weak D call TRBD1 (5 bases). This CDR3 has 14 residues. V was clipped by 3 bases and J by 3 bases, with 12 bases between them. CDR1 is MDHEN and CDR2 is SYDVKM in the germline V gene. CDR3: CASSFIGDRYEQYF. The DNA for the CDR3 is TGTGCCAGCAGTTTCATAGGGGATCGCTACGAGCAGTACTTC.

The chain links TRBV28 to TRBJ2-7; a weak D match, TRBD2 (7 bases). V was pared by 3 bases and J by 2 bases, with 11 bases between. This CDR3 is 14 amino acids long. Germline values: CDR1 MDHEN, CDR2 SYDVKM. CDR3: CASSLARGPYEQYF. In DNA form, the CDR3 reads TGTGCCAGCAGTTTGGCGCGGGGGCCCTACGAGCAGTACTTC.

The rearrangement links TRBV19 to TRBJ1-2; a possible D gene is TRBD1 (5 bases). Germline loops: CDR1 LNHDA, CDR2 SQIVND (reference sequence). This CDR3 has 12 amino acids. The V and J ends lost 6 bases and 3 bases respectively, with 8 bases between them. The DNA for the CDR3 is TGTGCCAGTAGAACAGGTGACTATGGCTACACCTTC. This sequence encodes CASRTGDYGYTF.

The chain has TRBV6-5 and TRBJ2-5; 9 nucleotides match TRBD1. Germline V gene lookup returns CDR1 MNHEY and CDR2 SVGAGI. The CDR3 is 14 amino acids. With 5 bases clipped from V and 4 bases from J, the junction kept 5 bases outside the gene matches. This chain's CDR3 is CASSQQGAGETQYF. The CDR3 bases are TGTGCCAGCAGTCAACAGGGGGCCGGAGAGACCCAGTACTTC.

This chain joins TRBV4-2 and TRBJ2-7, with 11 bases aligning to TRBD2. Germline CDR1 and CDR2: LGHNA and YNFKEQ. CDR3 length: 18 residues. Unmatched junction bases numbered 13, after V lost 0 bases and J lost 6 bases. CDR3 sequence: CASSQDRSLAGDRSEQYF. CDR3 nucleotide sequence: TGTGCCAGCAGCCAAGATAGATCACTAGCGGGAGACAGAAGCGAGCAGTACTTC.

The chain carries TRBV29-1 and TRBJ2-3; 8 positions match TRBD1. The CDR3 is 14 amino acids. Germline CDR1 and CDR2: SQVTM and ANQGSEA. V shed 3 bases and J 6 bases; nucleotides not matched to a gene: 8. The CDR3 is CSVEGRGLSDTQYF. DNA of the CDR3: TGCAGCGTTGAGGGCAGGGGGCTCAGTGATACGCAGTATTTT.

This chain links TRBV28 with TRBJ1-1; D is perhaps TRBD1 (5 bases). Germline V gene sequence: CDR1 MDHEN, CDR2 SYDVKM. V was clipped by 6 bases and J by 1 base, with 6 bases between them. This CDR3 has 12 amino acids. The CDR3 spells CASRDTNTEAFF. CDR3 nucleotides: TGTGCCAGCAGGGACACGAACACTGAAGCTTTCTTT.